One sample yielded the 6 T cell receptor beta chains listed below, sequenced in a study of cytomegalovirus exposure and HLA in healthy donors. With 60 Vbeta and 13 Jbeta primers, the PCR was carried out. Method: immunoSEQ multiplex PCR; TCRdb's copy keeps in-frame clones and lacks some. This sample carries about 230,000 clones, 77% of them seen once, and the ten largest clones take roughly 2.5%. The specimen was PBMCs. Source of these receptors: an older woman in good health and CMV-seropositive.

This clone appeared a few times. V usage is TRBV5-4 and J usage is TRBJ2-1; maybe TRBD1 (7 bases). Trimming cost V 4 bases and J 5 bases, with 16 bases left between them. Germline-derived CDR1 and CDR2 are SGHNT and YYREEE (reference sequence). There are 15 residues in the CDR3. For the CDR3, the DNA is TGTGCCAGCAGCCGGGAGACAGGGCTGCACAATGAGCAGTTCTTC. It encodes CASSRETGLHNEQFF.

V usage is TRBV5-6 and J usage is TRBJ1-5; 7 nucleotides match TRBD1. The junction had 10 bases not matched to a gene; V was cut back by 4 bases and J by 3 bases. CDR1 and CDR2 (germline): SGHDT, YYEEEE. This CDR3 region has 16 residues. CDR3 nucleotides: TGTGCCAGCAGCCTGCGGGAGGGACAGCCCAATCAGCCCCAGCATTTT. Translating it yields CASSLREGQPNQPQHF.

This chain joins TRBV6-5 and TRBJ2-5, with 10 bases fitting TRBD1. The assigned J gene may be wrong: the sequence end matches TRBJ2-7 better. The CDR3 totals 15 residues. Germline values: CDR1 MNHEY, CDR2 SVGAGI. In DNA form, the CDR3 reads TGTGCCAGCAGTTACCAACGGGACAGGGGTGCCGAGCAGTACTTC. This gives the protein CASSYQRDRGAEQYF.

This rearrangement joins TRBV7-2 to TRBJ1-3, with D tentatively TRBD1 (5 bases). V dropped 5 bases and J dropped 7 bases, with 15 bases sitting between them. CDR3 length: 14 residues. CDR1 and CDR2 from the germline V gene are SGHTA and FQGNSA. The CDR3 nucleotides are TGTGCCAGCAGCCCTTCCGGTGGGGGGAACACCATATATTTT. Protein product: CASSPSGGGNTIYF.

The chain employs TRBV9 and TRBJ1-3; 12 positions agree with TRBD1. CDR1 SGDLS and CDR2 YYNGEE come from the germline V gene. The CDR3 is 17 residues long. The ends lost 2 bases at V and 4 bases at J; junction bases unmatched: 7. This CDR3 reads CASSVFGTGGYGNTIYF. The DNA of the CDR3 is TGTGCCAGCAGCGTCTTCGGGACAGGGGGCTACGGAAACACCATATATTTT.

J is TRBJ2-7 and V is TRBV10-3, with no clear D. Deletions cut 2 bases from V and 3 bases from J, with 5 bases between. CDR1 and CDR2 from the germline V gene are ENHRY and SYGVKD. This CDR3 is built from 12 residues. CDR3: CAISEGGYEQYF. For the CDR3, the DNA is TGTGCCATCAGTGAGGGCGGCTACGAGCAGTACTTC.